The clone carrying this T cell receptor delta chain was detected a few times. This specimen belongs to a study of gamma-delta T cells after stem cell transplantation. Unmatched junction bases numbered 32, after V lost 2 bases and J lost 0 bases. There are 25 residues in the CDR3. CDR1 is TSWWSYY and CDR2 is QGS in the germline V gene. TCRdb used CATT to re-call clones from the RT-PCR reads. The profile shows around 2,700 delta-chain clones, around 4.4% of them singletons. Sample: gamma-delta T cells. The clonotype was recovered from a human donor. It is not recorded whose cells these are; they may come from a transplant donor. The chain carries TRDV1 and TRDJ1; 8 positions agree with TRDD2. CDR3 sequence (DNA): TGTGCTCTTGGGGAATCGCCGGGAACTTCCTACGAGGGTGCCCTACCCACTATGTACACCGATAAACTCATCTTT. This codes for CALGESPGTSYEGALPTMYTDKLIF.